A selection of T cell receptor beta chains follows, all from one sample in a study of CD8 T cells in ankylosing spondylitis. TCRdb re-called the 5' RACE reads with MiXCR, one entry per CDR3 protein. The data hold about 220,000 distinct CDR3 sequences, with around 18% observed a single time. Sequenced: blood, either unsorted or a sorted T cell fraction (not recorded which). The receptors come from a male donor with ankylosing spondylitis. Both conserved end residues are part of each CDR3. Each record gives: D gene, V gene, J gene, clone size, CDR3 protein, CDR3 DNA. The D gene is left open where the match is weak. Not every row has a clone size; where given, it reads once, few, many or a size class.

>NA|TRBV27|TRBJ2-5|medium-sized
CASSPMPPGIETQYF
TGTGCCAGCAGTCCGATGCCCCCAGGGATCGAGACCCAGTACTTC
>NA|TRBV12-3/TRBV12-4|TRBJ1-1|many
CASSFGVMNTEAFF
TGTGCCAGCAGTTTTGGGGTAATGAACACTGAAGCTTTCTTT
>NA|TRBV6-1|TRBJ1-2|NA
CASSPNPNYGYTF
TGTGCCAGCAGTCCTAACCCGAACTATGGCTACACCTTC
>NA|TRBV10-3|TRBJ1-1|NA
CAISEAGENTEAFF
TGTGCCATCAGTGAGGCAGGGGAGAACACTGAAGCTTTCTTT
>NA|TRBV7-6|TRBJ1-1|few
CATEAGEAFF
TGTGCCACCGAAGCCGGTGAAGCTTTCTTT
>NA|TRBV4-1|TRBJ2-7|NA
CASSQEEGSAYEQYF
TGCGCCAGCAGCCAAGAAGAGGGGAGCGCCTACGAGCAGTACTTC
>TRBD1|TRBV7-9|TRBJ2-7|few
CASTETGPYEQYF
TGTGCCAGCACCGAGACAGGGCCCTACGAGCAGTACTTC
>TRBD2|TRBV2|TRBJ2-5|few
CASSEGSGWDLQETQYF
TGTGCCAGCAGTGAAGGTAGCGGGTGGGACCTCCAAGAGACCCAGTACTTC
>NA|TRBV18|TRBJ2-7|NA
CASSPGTGGAGLAGVSYEQYF
TGTGCCAGCTCACCCGGGACAGGGGGCGCAGGACTAGCGGGAGTGTCCTACGAGCAGTACTTC
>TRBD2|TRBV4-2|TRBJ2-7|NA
CASSQTGTRPYEQYF
TGTGCCAGCAGCCAAACCGGGACTAGGCCCTACGAGCAGTACTTC
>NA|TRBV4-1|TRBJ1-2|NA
CASSQDEARGYGYTF
TGCGCCAGCAGCCAAGATGAGGCCAGGGGTTATGGCTACACCTTC
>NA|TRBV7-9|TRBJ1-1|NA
CASSERTVNTEAFF
TGTGCCAGCAGCGAACGGACGGTGAACACTGAAGCTTTCTTT
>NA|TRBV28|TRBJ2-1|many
CASSLIQGKEQFF
TGTGCCAGCAGCCTGATACAGGGAAAGGAGCAGTTCTTC
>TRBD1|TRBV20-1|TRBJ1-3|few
CSARRQGALFGNTIYF
TGCAGTGCTAGAAGACAGGGGGCGTTGTTTGGAAACACCATATATTTT
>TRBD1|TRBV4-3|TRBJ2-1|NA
CASSQYLSTGDNEQFF
TGCGCCAGCAGCCAATATCTTTCGACAGGGGACAATGAGCAGTTCTTC
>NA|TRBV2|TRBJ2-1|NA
CASSPATGYNEQFF
TGTGCCAGCAGTCCAGCTACGGGCTACAATGAGCAGTTCTTC
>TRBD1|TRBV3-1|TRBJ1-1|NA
CASSLTGSVLLTEAFF
TGTGCCAGCAGCCTGACAGGGTCGGTACTATTGACTGAAGCTTTCTTT
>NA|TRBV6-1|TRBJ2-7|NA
CASSEEGYSYEQYF
TGTGCCAGCAGTGAAGAGGGCTACTCCTACGAGCAGTACTTC
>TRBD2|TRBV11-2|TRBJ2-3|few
CASSLGAGGTDTQYF
TGTGCCAGCAGCTTAGGGGCGGGGGGCACAGATACGCAGTATTTT
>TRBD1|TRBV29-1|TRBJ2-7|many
CSVNQGAYEQYF
TGCAGCGTCAATCAGGGGGCATACGAGCAGTACTTC
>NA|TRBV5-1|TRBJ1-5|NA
CASSLTGTKNQPQHF
TGCGCCAGCAGCTTGACCGGGACAAAAAATCAGCCCCAGCATTTT
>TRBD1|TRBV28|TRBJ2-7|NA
CASASPSDRGSYEQYF
TGTGCCAGCGCCTCCCCGTCGGACAGGGGATCCTACGAGCAGTACTTC
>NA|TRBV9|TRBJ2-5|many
CASSRDFQETQYF
TGTGCCAGCAGCCGAGACTTCCAAGAGACCCAGTACTTC
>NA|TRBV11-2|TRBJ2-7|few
CASSLGAHSGYEQYF
TGTGCCAGCAGCTTAGGGGCCCACTCCGGATACGAGCAGTACTTC
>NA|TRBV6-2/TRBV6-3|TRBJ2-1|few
CASSWEGVVGQQFF
TGTGCCAGCAGTTGGGAGGGGGTAGTGGGCCAGCAGTTCTTC
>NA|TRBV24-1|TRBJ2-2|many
CATSDLRRNTGELFF
TGTGCCACCAGTGATTTGCGCCGGAACACCGGGGAGCTGTTTTTT
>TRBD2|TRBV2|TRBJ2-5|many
CASSDWASGGETQYF
TGTGCCAGCAGTGACTGGGCTAGCGGGGGTGAGACCCAGTACTTC
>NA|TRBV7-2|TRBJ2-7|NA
CASSFLSRDEQYF
TGTGCCAGCAGCTTTCTATCCCGGGACGAGCAGTACTTC
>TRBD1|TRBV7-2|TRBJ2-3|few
CASSLVPGQSNQPQYF
TGTGCCAGCAGCCTAGTACCGGGACAGAGTAATCAGCCCCAGTATTTT
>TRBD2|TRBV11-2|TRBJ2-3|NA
CASSLLTGTITDTQYF
TGTGCCAGCAGCTTACTTACCGGGACTATCACAGATACGCAGTATTTT
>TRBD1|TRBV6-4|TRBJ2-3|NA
CASSDSGTGAPDTQYF
TGTGCCAGCAGTGACTCCGGGACAGGGGCCCCAGATACGCAGTATTTT
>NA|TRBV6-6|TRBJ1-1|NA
CASSYSPVFEAFF
TGTGCCAGCAGTTACTCCCCGGTCTTTGAAGCTTTCTTT
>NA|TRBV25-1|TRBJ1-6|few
CASSPRGSYNSPLHF
TGTGCCAGCAGTCCCCGGGGCTCCTATAATTCACCCCTCCACTTT
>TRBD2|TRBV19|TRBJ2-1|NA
CASSIRAGVFNGNEQFF
TGTGCCAGTAGTATCAGAGCGGGAGTATTTAATGGGAATGAGCAGTTCTTC
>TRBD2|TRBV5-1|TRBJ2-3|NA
CASSPHPGLAGETDTQYF
TGCGCCAGCAGCCCTCACCCGGGACTAGCGGGAGAAACAGATACGCAGTATTTT
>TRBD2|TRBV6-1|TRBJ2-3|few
CASSLLAGDVGDTQYF
TGTGCCAGCAGCCTTCTAGCGGGAGATGTGGGAGATACGCAGTATTTT
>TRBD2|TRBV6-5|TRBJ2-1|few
CASSYPSLAGAYNEQFF
TGTGCCAGCAGTTACCCCTCACTAGCGGGAGCCTACAATGAGCAGTTCTTC
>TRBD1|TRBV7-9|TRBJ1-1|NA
CASSHRGFGTEAFF
TGTGCCAGCAGTCACAGGGGCTTCGGCACTGAAGCTTTCTTT
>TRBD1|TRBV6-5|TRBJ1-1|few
CASSYYRGGPEAFF
TGTGCCAGCAGTTACTACAGGGGAGGTCCTGAAGCTTTCTTT
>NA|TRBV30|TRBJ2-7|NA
CAWTQGGPSYEQYF
TGTGCCTGGACCCAGGGGGGGCCCTCCTACGAGCAGTACTTC
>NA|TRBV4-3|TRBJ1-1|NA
CASSQDKGLNTEAFF
TGCGCCAGCAGCCAAGATAAGGGGCTGAACACTGAAGCTTTCTTT
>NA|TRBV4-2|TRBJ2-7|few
CASSQGGGDTAYEQYF
TGTGCCAGCAGCCAAGGAGGGGGGGACACTGCCTACGAGCAGTACTTC
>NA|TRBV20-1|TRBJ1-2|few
CSASKTGTDGYTF
TGCAGTGCTAGCAAGACAGGAACGGATGGCTACACCTTC
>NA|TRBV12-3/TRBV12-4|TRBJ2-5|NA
CASSLGQRIGVQETQYF
TGTGCCAGCAGTTTAGGACAGCGAATAGGAGTCCAAGAGACCCAGTACTTC
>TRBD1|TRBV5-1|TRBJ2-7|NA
CASSEGQGSYEQYF
TGCGCCAGCAGCGAGGGACAGGGGTCCTACGAGCAGTACTTC
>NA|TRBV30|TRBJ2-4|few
CAWSGAQVAKNIQYF
TGTGCCTGGAGTGGCGCTCAGGTAGCCAAAAACATTCAGTACTTC
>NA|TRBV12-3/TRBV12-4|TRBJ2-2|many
CASSFGTNTGELFF
TGTGCCAGCAGTTTCGGGACCAACACCGGGGAGCTGTTTTTT
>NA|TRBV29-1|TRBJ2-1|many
CSVEDYDRSSYNEQFF
TGCAGCGTTGAAGATTACGACAGGAGCTCCTACAATGAGCAGTTCTTC
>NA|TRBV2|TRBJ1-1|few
CASSERPGNTEAFF
TGTGCCAGCAGTGAACGTCCTGGGAACACTGAAGCTTTCTTT
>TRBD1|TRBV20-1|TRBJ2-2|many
CSARDLRQGINENTGELFF
TGCAGTGCTAGAGATCTGAGACAGGGGATCAATGAGAACACCGGGGAGCTGTTTTTT
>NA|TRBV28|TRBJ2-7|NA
CASSLRQGYEQYF
TGTGCCAGCAGTTTGAGGCAGGGCTACGAGCAGTACTTC
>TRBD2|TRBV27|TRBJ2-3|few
CASSSRLAGVPDTQYF
TGTGCCAGCAGTTCTCGACTAGCGGGGGTTCCGGATACGCAGTATTTT
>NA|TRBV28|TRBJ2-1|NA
CASSLERGGGYNEQFF
TGTGCCAGCAGTTTAGAGCGTGGAGGAGGGTACAATGAGCAGTTCTTC
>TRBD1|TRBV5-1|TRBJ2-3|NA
CASSSYGQGTDTQYF
TGCGCCAGCAGCTCCTACGGACAGGGCACAGATACGCAGTATTTT
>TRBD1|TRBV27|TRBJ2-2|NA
CASRPDRVTNTGELFF
TGTGCCAGCAGACCTGACAGGGTGACGAACACCGGGGAGCTGTTTTTT
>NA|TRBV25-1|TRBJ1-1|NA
CASSDVGAGGAFF
TGTGCCAGCAGTGATGTAGGGGCAGGAGGAGCTTTCTTT
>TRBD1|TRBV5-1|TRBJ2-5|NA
CASRGTGAQETQYF
TGCGCCAGCAGGGGGACAGGAGCCCAAGAGACCCAGTACTTC
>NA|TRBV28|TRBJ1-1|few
CASSLGTAGETEAFF
TGTGCCAGCAGTTTAGGGACCGCCGGGGAAACTGAAGCTTTCTTT
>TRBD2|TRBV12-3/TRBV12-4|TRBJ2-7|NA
CASSFGGAVYEQYF
TGTGCCAGCAGTTTCGGGGGGGCTGTCTACGAGCAGTACTTC